The rows below give T cell receptor beta chains drawn from one sample of a study of Ad26.COV2.S vaccination and SARS-CoV-2 variants. Method: immunoSEQ multiplex PCR; TCRdb's copy keeps in-frame clones and lacks some. The sample lists about 440,000 clones, about 90% occurring once. The sequencing used peripheral blood, collected in a trial of Ad26.COV2.S vaccine versus placebo. The receptors stem from a person between 18 and 65 years old who received the Ad26.COV2.S COVID-19 vaccine or a placebo. Both conserved end residues are part of each CDR3. The D gene is left open where the match is weak. Size values are once, few and many counts, or a class for expanded clones, and some rows have none.

d_call | clone_size | j_call | v_call | cdr3_nt | cdr3_aa
NA | NA | TRBJ2-3 | TRBV7-8 | TGTGCCAGCAGCTTAGGGGGCGGGACAATGACAGATACGCAGTATTTT | CASSLGGGTMTDTQYF
NA | NA | TRBJ1-2 | TRBV7-9 | TGTGCCAGCAGCTTAGCGCTCTCTACAGGAGGACCTGTTGGCTATGGCTACACCTTC | CASSLALSTGGPVGYGYTF
TRBD2 | NA | TRBJ2-1 | TRBV7-9 | TGTGCCAGCACCTTCCCGGGGGTGAGCGGGAGGACACGCCCCCCAATGTACAATGAGCAGTTCTTC | CASTFPGVSGRTRPPMYNEQFF
TRBD2 | NA | TRBJ2-7 | TRBV28 | TGTGCCAGCAGTCCCCTAGCGGGAGGGCCCTACGAGCAGTACTTC | CASSPLAGGPYEQYF
TRBD1 | NA | TRBJ1-1 | TRBV30 | TGTGCCTTTGAGGGGGCCGGTGAAGCTTTCTTT | CAFEGAGEAFF
TRBD2 | once | TRBJ2-1 | TRBV4-1 | TGCGCCAGCAGCCAAGAGGTAACTAGCGGAAACAATGAGCAGTTCTTC | CASSQEVTSGNNEQFF
NA | NA | TRBJ2-5 | TRBV10-3 | TGTGCCATCAGTGAGTCACGACAGGAAGAGACCCAGTACTTC | CAISESRQEETQYF
TRBD2 | once | TRBJ2-3 | TRBV19 | TGTGCCAGTAGGGGACTAGCGGGGGATACGCAGTATTTT | CASRGLAGDTQYF
TRBD1 | NA | TRBJ1-1 | TRBV29-1 | TGCAGCCATATACGGACAGGGGGCACTGAAGCTTTCTTT | CSHIRTGGTEAFF
TRBD1 | NA | TRBJ2-2 | TRBV6-5 | TGTGCCAGCAAGAGTACACAGGGGATCGGGGAGCTGTTTTTT | CASKSTQGIGELFF
TRBD2 | NA | TRBJ2-1 | TRBV19 | TGTGCCAGTAGTATTCAGACTAGCGGGCCAAATGAGCAGTTCTTC | CASSIQTSGPNEQFF
TRBD2 | NA | TRBJ2-1 | TRBV7-9 | TGTGCCAGCAGCCCCTTGACTAGCGGGGTCAGCGGTGAGCAGTTCTTC | CASSPLTSGVSGEQFF
TRBD2 | NA | TRBJ2-5 | TRBV5-6 | TGTGCCAGCAGCTTGAGCGGGGGAGGGACCCAGTACTTC | CASSLSGGGTQYF
TRBD2 | NA | TRBJ2-3 | TRBV28 | TGTGCCAGCAGCCGGACTAGCGGGAGTTTGGGTACGCAGTATTTT | CASSRTSGSLGTQYF
TRBD1 | NA | TRBJ2-4 | TRBV19 | TGTGCCAGTAGTCCCCCCGGGACAGGGAACATTCAGTACTTC | CASSPPGTGNIQYF
NA | NA | TRBJ2-7 | TRBV10-3 | TGTGCCACTGCGTATAACTACGAGCAGTACTTC | CATAYNYEQYF
NA | NA | TRBJ1-5 | TRBV10-3 | TGTGCCATCAGCCCACAGGAGAATCAGCCCCAGCATTTT | CAISPQENQPQHF
NA | NA | TRBJ2-7 | TRBV3-1/TRBV3-2 | TGTGCCAGCAGCCAGGAGGACTACGAGCAGTACTTC | CASSQEDYEQYF
TRBD1 | NA | TRBJ1-1 | TRBV9 | TGTGCCAGCAGCCCCGTCGGGACAGCGAACACTGAAGCTTTCTTT | CASSPVGTANTEAFF
NA | NA | TRBJ1-4 | TRBV2 | TGTGCCAGCAGTGTATGGGAAAAACTGTTTTTT | CASSVWEKLFF
TRBD2 | NA | TRBJ2-1 | TRBV19 | TGTGCCAGTAGCACAACTAGCGGAGTGTACAATGAGCAGTTCTTC | CASSTTSGVYNEQFF
NA | NA | TRBJ2-1 | TRBV4-2 | TGTGCCAGCAGCCCGCGGGTTCGGGAGCAATACAATGAGCAGTTCTTC | CASSPRVREQYNEQFF
NA | NA | TRBJ1-1 | TRBV5-4 | TGTGCCAGCAGCATGGAGGTTAGAGGGGTAGCTGAAGCTTTCTTT | CASSMEVRGVAEAFF
NA | NA | TRBJ2-3 | TRBV2 | TGTGCCAGCAGTGATGGCCCGGGGATAAGCACAGATACGCAGTATTTT | CASSDGPGISTDTQYF
TRBD1 | NA | TRBJ2-7 | TRBV24-1 | TGTGCCACCAGTGATAGGGGGACAGGTTTATACGAGCAGTACTTC | CATSDRGTGLYEQYF
NA | NA | TRBJ1-1 | TRBV7-8 | TGTGCCAGCAGCTTGGCCAGGTCCATGAACACTGAAGCTTTCTTT | CASSLARSMNTEAFF
NA | NA | TRBJ2-5 | TRBV10-3 | TGTGCCATCAGTGAGGGTAGCGGCCAAGAGACCCAGTACTTC | CAISEGSGQETQYF
NA | NA | TRBJ1-2 | TRBV12-3/TRBV12-4 | TGTGCCAGCAGGCGAAGAGGTGGCTACACCTTC | CASRRRGGYTF
TRBD2 | NA | TRBJ2-3 | TRBV3-1/TRBV3-2 | TGTGCCAGCAGCCAAAGGGGACTAACAGGCACAGATACGCAGTATTTT | CASSQRGLTGTDTQYF
TRBD2 | few | TRBJ2-3 | TRBV11-3 | TGTGCCAGCAGCTTATACGCACTAGCGGGAGGGCCCCCAGATACGCAGTATTTT | CASSLYALAGGPPDTQYF
NA | NA | TRBJ1-5 | TRBV19 | TGTGCCAGTAGCCTCCAGGGACTCCCGGGGGGAGGACAGCCCCAACATTTT | CASSLQGLPGGGQPQHF
NA | NA | TRBJ2-7 | TRBV6-2/TRBV6-3 | TGTGCCAGCAGCCACCCTGGGACTTATACACTTTACGAGCAGTACTTC | CASSHPGTYTLYEQYF
NA | NA | TRBJ2-1 | TRBV28 | TGTGCCAGCAGTCCCCAGGGGACCTCCTACAATGAGCAGTTCTTC | CASSPQGTSYNEQFF
NA | NA | TRBJ2-4 | TRBV7-9 | TGTGCCAGCAGTTACAGACAGGGAGGTGGGTTCGCCAAAAACATTCAGTACTTC | CASSYRQGGGFAKNIQYF
TRBD1 | NA | TRBJ2-1 | TRBV11-1 | TGTGCCAGCAGCTTAAGACAGGGCAGTTTCTACAATGAGCAGTTCTTC | CASSLRQGSFYNEQFF